This is a list of T cell receptor beta chains from one sample in a study of CXCR3-negative and CXCR3-positive naive CD8 T cells. TCRdb reanalyzed the 5' RACE reads and collapses them to one entry per CDR3 protein, without DNA. Its clone listing holds tens of thousands of distinct CDR3 sequences. The sequencing sample was made of memory CD8+ T cells from blood. These receptors were taken from a human donor in good health. Some clones in this sample may be carry-over from other donors' samples. Each CDR3 is given with its conserved first and last residue. Part of the rows lack a size; the others show once, few, many or a class for expanded clones.

v_call,j_call,clone_size,cdr3_aa
TRBV6-6,TRBJ1-1,NA,CASTQGGTEAFF
TRBV28,TRBJ2-7,NA,CASRYREALSYEQYF
TRBV28,TRBJ1-1,NA,CASSSSGRNTEAFF
TRBV7-9,TRBJ1-3,NA,CASSLVGQRNTIYF
TRBV6-4,TRBJ2-3,medium-sized,CASSDSQGATDTQYF
TRBV6-2/TRBV6-3,TRBJ1-5,NA,CASSYSVEEQPQHF
TRBV4-2,TRBJ2-5,medium-sized,CASSQESGGGAETQYF
TRBV27,TRBJ1-5,NA,CASGTASNQPQHF
TRBV20-1,TRBJ1-2,NA,CSARPGDVKPGYTF
TRBV6-5,TRBJ2-3,NA,CASSYSTAGSTDTQYF
TRBV15,TRBJ2-6,NA,CATRTGDLSGANVLTF
TRBV24-1,TRBJ2-3,NA,CATSDSPRGASTDTQYF
TRBV28,TRBJ1-6,NA,CASQKPGLNSGRNSPLHF
TRBV12-3/TRBV12-4,TRBJ1-1,NA,CASQLTMGIGDTEAFF
TRBV7-3,TRBJ2-3,NA,CASSLTGLAGVADTQYF
TRBV5-1,TRBJ2-1,NA,CASSLNSGDYNEQFF
TRBV6-5,TRBJ2-7,NA,CASSYGDSSYEQYF
TRBV4-1,TRBJ1-5,NA,CASSQGGNQPQHF
TRBV14,TRBJ2-3,NA,CASSQGEGTPVDTQYF
TRBV7-8,TRBJ2-1,NA,CASTKTNEQFF